The entry below gives a single TCR beta chain sequence along with its context. This sample stems from a study of T cell responses to AZD1222 COVID-19 vaccine. On the study more broadly: Second doses that came at about 4 or about 12 weeks were put together.

Method: immunoSEQ multiplex PCR; TCRdb's copy keeps in-frame clones and lacks some. Of over 150,000 clones in the sample, 90% were seen once. The germline V gene has CDR1 SGDLS and CDR2 YYNGEE. Deletions cut 4 bases from V and 1 base from J, with 11 bases between. The length of the CDR3 is 14 residues. Sequenced material: peripheral blood, taken on day 0 of AZD1222 vaccination. The receptor's source is an adult in good health. J is TRBJ1-2 and V is TRBV9, with D perhaps matching TRBD1 (5 bases). CDR3 coding DNA: TGTGCCAGCAGCCCTGGGACCCTTAACTATGGCTACACCTTC. Protein: CASSPGTLNYGYTF.